The clone carrying this T cell receptor (beta chain) was seen more than once but under ten times. TCRdb processed the 5' RACE reads anew with MiXCR; each CDR3 protein has one entry. There are a few hundred thousand distinct CDR3 sequences in the sample; 9% to 10% occur only once, and under 3% lies in the top ten. These data belong to a study of identical twins. Germline CDR1 and CDR2: DFQATT and SNEGSKA (reference sequence). CDR3 length: 12 residues. V gave up 6 bases and J gave up 2 bases, with 11 bases separating them. Separately, the same data were catalogued under a study of yellow fever vaccine responses in identical twins.

This TCR was recovered from a woman aged 18 to 35 in good health. The gene calls are TRBV20-1 and TRBJ2-7; no definite D call. Sequenced: PBMCs. In DNA, the CDR3 is TGCAGTGCCGTAGTTGACACCTACGAGCAGTACTTC. Protein product: CSAVVDTYEQYF.